This is a list of T cell receptor beta chains from one sample in a study of spatial heterogeneity in lung cancer. MiXCR, run by TCRdb on the 5' RACE reads, gives a single entry per CDR3 protein. The table lists about 2,600 distinct CDR3 sequences, 6.5% to 9% of them singletons. Sequenced here: lung tumor tissue, sampled at surgery. The receptors originated from a female donor with early-stage non-small cell lung cancer. CDR3s include the opening cysteine and the closing phenylalanine or tryptophan. The D gene is left open where the match is weak. A row's size may be missing; if present it is once, few, many or a size class.

TRBV20-1	TRBJ1-5	-	medium-sized	CSARPFGPSNQPQHF	TGCAGTGCTAGACCATTCGGGCCTAGCAATCAGCCCCAGCATTTT
TRBV4-2	TRBJ2-2	TRBD2	medium-sized	CASSHHSGGGTGELFF	TGTGCCAGCAGCCATCATAGCGGGGGTGGTACCGGGGAGCTGTTTTTT
TRBV6-2/TRBV6-3	TRBJ1-5	-	medium-sized	CASSYGANQPQHF	TGTGCCAGCAGTTACGGTGCAAATCAGCCCCAGCATTTT
TRBV28	TRBJ1-5	-	many	CASSEPNQGKPQHF	TGTGCCAGCAGTGAACCAAACCAGGGGAAGCCCCAGCATTTT
TRBV12-3/TRBV12-4	TRBJ1-3	TRBD1	large	CASSRSTSGTGQSTGNTIYF	TGTGCCAGCAGCCGATCAACCTCCGGGACAGGGCAGTCGACTGGAAACACCATATATTTT
TRBV4-3	TRBJ1-2	TRBD1	-	CASSPPGTGFDGYTF	TGCGCCAGCAGCCCTCCCGGGACAGGGTTTGATGGCTACACCTTC
TRBV7-9	TRBJ1-4	TRBD1	many	CASSLVGDSHEKLFF	TGTGCCAGCAGCTTAGTGGGGGACAGCCATGAAAAACTGTTTTTT
TRBV3-1	TRBJ2-1	-	medium-sized	CASAGGRRDEQFF	TGTGCCAGCGCCGGGGGGCGTCGGGATGAGCAGTTCTTC
TRBV7-3	TRBJ1-4	-	medium-sized	CASSETGTLGEKLFF	TGTGCCAGCAGCGAGACCGGGACATTGGGTGAAAAACTGTTTTTT
TRBV5-4	TRBJ2-2	TRBD1	medium-sized	CASSGIGTGRTGELFF	TGTGCCAGCAGCGGGATTGGGACAGGGAGAACCGGGGAGCTGTTTTTT
TRBV4-3	TRBJ1-1	-	medium-sized	CASSSVGGEAFF	TGCGCCAGCAGCTCGGTAGGGGGTGAAGCTTTCTTT
TRBV12-3/TRBV12-4	TRBJ2-7	-	-	CASSRQNYEQYF	TGTGCCAGCAGTCGACAGAACTACGAGCAGTACTTC
TRBV5-1	TRBJ1-1	-	medium-sized	CASSLEGGTEAFF	TGCGCCAGCAGCCTCGAAGGAGGGACTGAAGCTTTCTTT
TRBV5-1	TRBJ2-5	-	large	CASSLDSASGTQYF	TGCGCCAGCAGCTTGGACAGTGCCTCGGGGACCCAGTACTTC
TRBV12-3/TRBV12-4	TRBJ2-7	TRBD1	few	CASSPPPGQGPYEQYF	TGTGCCAGCAGTCCCCCTCCGGGACAGGGTCCCTACGAGCAGTACTTC